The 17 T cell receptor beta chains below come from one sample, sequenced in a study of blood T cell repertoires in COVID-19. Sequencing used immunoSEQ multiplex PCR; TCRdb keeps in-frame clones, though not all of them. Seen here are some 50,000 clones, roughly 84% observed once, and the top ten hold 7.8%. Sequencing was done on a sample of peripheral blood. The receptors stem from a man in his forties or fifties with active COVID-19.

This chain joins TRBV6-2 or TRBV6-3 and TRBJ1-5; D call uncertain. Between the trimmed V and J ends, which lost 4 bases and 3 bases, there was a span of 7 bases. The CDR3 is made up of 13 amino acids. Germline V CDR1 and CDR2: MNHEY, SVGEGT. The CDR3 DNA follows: TGTGCCAGCAGTTGGGAGAACAATCAGCCCCAGCATTTT. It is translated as CASSWENNQPQHF.

DNA of the CDR3: TGTGCCAGCAGTGAAATACATGCCGGGGAGCTGTTTTTT. Translation: CASSEIHAGELFF. V and J are TRBV2 and TRBJ2-2, with no clear D. The CDR3 consists of 13 residues. Trimming cost V 2 bases and J 6 bases, with 7 bases left between them. CDR1 and CDR2 (germline): SNHLY, FYNNEI.

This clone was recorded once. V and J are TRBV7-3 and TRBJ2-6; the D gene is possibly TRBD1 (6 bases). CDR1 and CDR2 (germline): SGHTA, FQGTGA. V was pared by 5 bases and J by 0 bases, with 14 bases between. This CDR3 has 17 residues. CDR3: CASSIGGSYSGANVLTF. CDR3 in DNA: TGTGCCAGCAGCATAGGGGGTTCTTACTCTGGGGCCAACGTCCTGACTTTC.

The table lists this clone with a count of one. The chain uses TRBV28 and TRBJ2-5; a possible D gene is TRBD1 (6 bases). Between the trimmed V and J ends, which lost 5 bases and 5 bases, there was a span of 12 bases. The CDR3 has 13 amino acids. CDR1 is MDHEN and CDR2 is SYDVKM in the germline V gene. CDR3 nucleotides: TGTGCCAGCAGTACAGGGTCGACGGAGACCCAGTACTTC. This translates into CASSTGSTETQYF.

CDR3 nucleotide sequence: TGCGCCAGCAGCTTGAGAGTAGGGACATTCTCCTACGAGCAGTACTTC. Its translation: CASSLRVGTFSYEQYF. V and J are TRBV5-1 and TRBJ2-7, with a tentative D call TRBD1 (6 bases). The CDR3 is 16 residues long. CDR1 and CDR2 from the germline V gene are SGHRS and YFSETQ. Trimming cost V 1 base and J 0 bases, with 14 bases left between them.

The CDR3 DNA reads as TGTGCCGCCAACGGGGCGGGGGGCCAAGAGACCCAGTACTTC. Its protein product is CAANGAGGQETQYF. This chain connects TRBV5-4 to TRBJ2-5, with 8 nucleotides matching TRBD2. The CDR3 covers 14 residues. Per germline, CDR1 SGHNT and CDR2 YYREEE (reference sequence). V gave up 10 bases and J gave up 1 base; unmatched junction bases: 9. The full variable domain, its missing parts supplied by reference TRBV5-4 and TRBJ2-5, is ETGVTQSPTHLIKTRGQQVTLRCSSQSGHNTVSWYQQALGQGPQFIFQYYREEENGRGNFPPRFSGLQFPNYSSELNVNALELDDSALYLCAANGAGGQETQYFGPGTRLLVL.

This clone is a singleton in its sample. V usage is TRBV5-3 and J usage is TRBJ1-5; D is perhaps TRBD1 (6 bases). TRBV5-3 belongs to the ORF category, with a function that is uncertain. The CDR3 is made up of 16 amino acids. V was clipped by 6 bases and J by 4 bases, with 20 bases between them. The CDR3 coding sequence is TGTGCCAGAAACCCCGGGGGGGGCTTATGGAATCAGCCCCAGCATTTT. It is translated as CARNPGGGLWNQPQHF.

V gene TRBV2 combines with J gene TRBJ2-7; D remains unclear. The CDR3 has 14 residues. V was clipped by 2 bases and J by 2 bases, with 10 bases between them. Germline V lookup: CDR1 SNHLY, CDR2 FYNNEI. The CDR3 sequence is CASSESGRTYEQYF. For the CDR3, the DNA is TGTGCCAGCAGTGAAAGTGGCAGGACCTACGAGCAGTACTTC.

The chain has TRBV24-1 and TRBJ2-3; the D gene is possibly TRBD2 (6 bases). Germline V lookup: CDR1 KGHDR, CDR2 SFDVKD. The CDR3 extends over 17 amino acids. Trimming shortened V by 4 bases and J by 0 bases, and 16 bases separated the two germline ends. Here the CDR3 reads CATSDQRVPTSTDTQYF. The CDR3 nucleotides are TGTGCCACCAGTGACCAGCGGGTCCCTACTAGCACAGATACGCAGTATTTT.

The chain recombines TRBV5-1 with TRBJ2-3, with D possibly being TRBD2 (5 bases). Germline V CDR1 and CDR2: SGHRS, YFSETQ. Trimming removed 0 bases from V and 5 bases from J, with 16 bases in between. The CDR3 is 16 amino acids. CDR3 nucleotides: TGCGCCAGCAGCTTGGGTCGGGGTAGAGTAATAGATACGCAGTATTTT. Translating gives CASSLGRGRVIDTQYF.

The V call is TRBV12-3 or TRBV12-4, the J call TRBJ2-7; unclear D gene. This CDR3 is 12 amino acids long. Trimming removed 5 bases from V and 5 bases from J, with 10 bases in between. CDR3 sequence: CASSQNADEQYF. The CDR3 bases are TGTGCCAGCAGTCAGAATGCGGACGAGCAGTACTTC.

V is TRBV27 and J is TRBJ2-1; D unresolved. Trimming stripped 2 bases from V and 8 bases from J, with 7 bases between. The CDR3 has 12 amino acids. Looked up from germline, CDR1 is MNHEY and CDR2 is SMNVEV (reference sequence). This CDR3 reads CASSLAGDEQFF. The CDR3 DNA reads TGTGCCAGCAGTTTAGCAGGCGATGAGCAGTTCTTC.

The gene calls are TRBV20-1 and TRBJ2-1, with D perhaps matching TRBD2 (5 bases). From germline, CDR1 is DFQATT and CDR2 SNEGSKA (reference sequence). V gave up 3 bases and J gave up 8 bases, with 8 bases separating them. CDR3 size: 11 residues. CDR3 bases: TGCAGTGCTAGGGAGGTGGATGAGCAGTTCTTC. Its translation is CSAREVDEQFF.

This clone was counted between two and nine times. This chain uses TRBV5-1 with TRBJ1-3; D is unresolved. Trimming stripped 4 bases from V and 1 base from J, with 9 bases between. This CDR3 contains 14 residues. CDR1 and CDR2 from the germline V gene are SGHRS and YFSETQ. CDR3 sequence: CASSEGLSGNTIYF. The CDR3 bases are TGCGCCAGCAGCGAGGGTCTTTCTGGAAACACCATATATTTT.

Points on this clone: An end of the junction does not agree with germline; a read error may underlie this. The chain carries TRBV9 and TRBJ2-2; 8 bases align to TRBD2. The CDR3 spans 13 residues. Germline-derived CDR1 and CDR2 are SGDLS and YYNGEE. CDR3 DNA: TGCGCCCGCAGCCCGGGGGGGGACGGGGAGCTGTTTTTT. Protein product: CARSPGGDGELFF.

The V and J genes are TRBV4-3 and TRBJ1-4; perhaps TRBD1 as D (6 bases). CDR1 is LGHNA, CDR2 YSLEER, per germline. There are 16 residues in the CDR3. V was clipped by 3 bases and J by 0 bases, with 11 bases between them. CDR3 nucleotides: TGCGCCAGCAGCCAGAACAGGGTTGCAACTAATGAAAAACTGTTTTTT. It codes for CASSQNRVATNEKLFF.

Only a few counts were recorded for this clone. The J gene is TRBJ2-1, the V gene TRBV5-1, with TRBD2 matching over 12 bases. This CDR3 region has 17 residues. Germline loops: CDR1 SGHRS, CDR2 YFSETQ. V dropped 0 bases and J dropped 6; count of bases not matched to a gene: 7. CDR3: CASSLVASGGASNEQFF. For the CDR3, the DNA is TGCGCCAGCAGCTTGGTGGCTAGCGGGGGGGCCTCCAATGAGCAGTTCTTC.